This is a list of T cell receptor beta chains from one sample in a study of PD-1 blockade in classical Hodgkin lymphoma. Clones were read by immunoSEQ multiplex PCR, and TCRdb kept only the in-frame ones, dropping some. The profile covers approximately 19,000 clones, with around 82% appearing a single time and roughly 20% taken by the ten largest. The sample consisted of peripheral blood mononuclear cells (PBMCs), taken before the fourth cycle of nivolumab. All receptors derive from a human donor with classical Hodgkin lymphoma. CDR3s include the opening cysteine and the closing phenylalanine or tryptophan. Clone size is stated in some rows and not others, as once, few, many or a class when expanded.

abundance	len	v_gene	j_gene	CDR3aa
-	15	TRBV2	TRBJ1-6	CASRELDRGSSPLHF
once	13	TRBV6-1	TRBJ2-7	CASSPTGAYEQYF
-	16	TRBV28	TRBJ2-7	CASSSHRQGKDYEQYF
-	15	TRBV19	TRBJ1-5	CASSIASDSNQPQHF
-	15	TRBV7-9	TRBJ1-6	CASSSGQGYDSPLHF
few	12	TRBV19	TRBJ2-4	CASSMLENIQYF
-	14	TRBV7-2	TRBJ2-7	CASSFRDTSYEQYF
-	12	TRBV25-1	TRBJ2-7	CASSEQGYEQYF
once	15	TRBV6-5	TRBJ2-1	CASSVSGNSYNEQFF
few	10	TRBV30	TRBJ2-1	CAWSAGTALF
-	14	TRBV19	TRBJ1-2	CASRGQGLRGGYTF
few	13	TRBV30	TRBJ1-3	CAWSHSAGNTIYF
-	16	TRBV5-6	TRBJ2-2	CASSLRTASNTGELFF
-	16	TRBV28	TRBJ1-4	CASSLLRGEDYEKLLF
-	16	TRBV9	TRBJ2-6	CASSDLTGLRANVLTF
-	16	TRBV4-3	TRBJ2-2	CASSQGLAGRTGELFF
-	13	TRBV29-1	TRBJ2-7	CSVKGQGTYEQYF
-	13	TRBV9	TRBJ2-2	CASSAWGTGELFF
-	13	TRBV28	TRBJ1-6	CASSPGQGISLHF
-	11	TRBV27	TRBJ1-2	CASSFFYGYTF
-	18	TRBV5-1	TRBJ1-2	CASSLGYRTGDWHYGYTF
-	12	TRBV10-1	TRBJ2-2	CASSTGTGELFF
-	14	TRBV5-4	TRBJ1-1	CASSLATRGSEAFF
once	16	TRBV5-5	TRBJ2-2	CASRPTGTGGNGELFF
-	19	TRBV19	TRBJ2-3	CASSIDSGGGAPFLDTQYF
-	14	TRBV19	TRBJ1-2	CASSISSSNYGYTF
-	13	TRBV7-9	TRBJ1-6	CATHQGANSPLHF